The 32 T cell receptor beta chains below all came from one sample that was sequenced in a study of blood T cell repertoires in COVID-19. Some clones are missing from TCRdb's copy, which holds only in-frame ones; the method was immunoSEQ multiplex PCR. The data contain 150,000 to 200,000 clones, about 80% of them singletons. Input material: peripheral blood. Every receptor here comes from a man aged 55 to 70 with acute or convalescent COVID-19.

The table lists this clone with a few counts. CDR3: CASSAGSSYEQYF. The CDR3 DNA is TGTGCCAGCAGCGCGGGGAGCTCCTACGAGCAGTACTTC. The V and J genes are TRBV9 and TRBJ2-7, with a weak D call TRBD2 (5 bases). Germline loops: CDR1 SGDLS, CDR2 YYNGEE. Deletions cut 3 bases from V and 0 bases from J, with 7 bases between. The CDR3 extends over 13 amino acids.

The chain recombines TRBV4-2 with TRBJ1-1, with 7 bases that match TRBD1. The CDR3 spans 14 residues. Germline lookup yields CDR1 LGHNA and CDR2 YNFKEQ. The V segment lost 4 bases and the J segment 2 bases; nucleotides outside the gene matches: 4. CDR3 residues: CASSRDSDNTEAFF. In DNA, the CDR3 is TGTGCCAGCAGCCGGGACAGCGACAACACTGAAGCTTTCTTT.

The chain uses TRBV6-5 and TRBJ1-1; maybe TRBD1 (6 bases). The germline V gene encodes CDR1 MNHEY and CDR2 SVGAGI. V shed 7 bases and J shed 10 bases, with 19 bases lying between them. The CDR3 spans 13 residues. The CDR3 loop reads CASTATTGTLAFF. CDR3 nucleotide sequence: TGTGCCAGCACCGCGACCACAGGGACGTTAGCTTTCTTT.

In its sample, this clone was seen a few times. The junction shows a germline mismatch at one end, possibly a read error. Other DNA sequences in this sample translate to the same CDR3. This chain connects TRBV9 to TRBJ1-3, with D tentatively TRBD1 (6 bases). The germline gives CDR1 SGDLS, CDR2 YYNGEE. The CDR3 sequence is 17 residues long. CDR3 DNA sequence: TGTGCGAGCAGCGTAGAGGGGGATTTGGGCTCTGGAAACACCATATATTTT. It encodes CASSVEGDLGSGNTIYF. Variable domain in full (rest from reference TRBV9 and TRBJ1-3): DSGVTQTPKHLITATGQRVTLRCSPRSGDLSVYWYQQSLDQGLQFLIQYYNGEERAKGNILERFSAQQFPDLHSELNLSSLELGDSALYFCASSVEGDLGSGNTIYFGEGSWLTVV.

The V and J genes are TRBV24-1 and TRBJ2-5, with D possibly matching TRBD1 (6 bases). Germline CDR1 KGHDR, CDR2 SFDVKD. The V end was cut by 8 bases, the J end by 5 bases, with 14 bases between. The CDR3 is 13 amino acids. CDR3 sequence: CATKGSGDETQYF. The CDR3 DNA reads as TGTGCCACCAAGGGTTCAGGGGACGAGACCCAGTACTTC.

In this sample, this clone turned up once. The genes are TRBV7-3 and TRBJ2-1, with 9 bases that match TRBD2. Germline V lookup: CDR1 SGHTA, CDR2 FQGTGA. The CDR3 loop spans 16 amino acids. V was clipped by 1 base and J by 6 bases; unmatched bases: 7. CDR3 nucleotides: TGTGCCAGCAGCTTAATGGGTAGCGGGAGCGGCAATGAGCAGTTCTTC. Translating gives CASSLMGSGSGNEQFF.

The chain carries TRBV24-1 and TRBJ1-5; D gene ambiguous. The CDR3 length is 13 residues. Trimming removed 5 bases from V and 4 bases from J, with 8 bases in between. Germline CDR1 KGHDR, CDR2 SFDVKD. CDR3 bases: TGTGCCACCAGTGGGGCATCTAATCAGCCCCAGCATTTT. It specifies CATSGASNQPQHF.

CDR3 bases: TGTGCCAGCAGCCAGGGCAGGGGCGCCTACGAGCAGTACTTC. Protein sequence: CASSQGRGAYEQYF. The rearrangement joins TRBV3-1 (or the pseudogene TRBV3-2) to TRBJ2-7, with D tentatively TRBD1 (6 bases). V lost 3 bases to trimming and J lost 2 bases, with 11 bases between them. The CDR3 spans 14 residues. Looked up from germline, CDR1 is LGHDT and CDR2 is YNNKEL (reference sequence).

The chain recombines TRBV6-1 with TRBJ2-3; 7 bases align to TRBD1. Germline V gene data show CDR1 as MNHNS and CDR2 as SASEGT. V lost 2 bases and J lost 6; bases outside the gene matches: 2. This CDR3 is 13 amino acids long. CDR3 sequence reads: CASSESRGDTQYF. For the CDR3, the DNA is TGTGCCAGCAGTGAAAGCAGGGGGGATACGCAGTATTTT.

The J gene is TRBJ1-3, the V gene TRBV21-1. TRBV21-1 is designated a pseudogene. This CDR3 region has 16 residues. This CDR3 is CASSNEAAYSGNTIYF. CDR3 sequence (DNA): TGTGCCAGCAGCAATGAGGCAGCCTATTCTGGAAACACCATATATTTT.

CDR3 sequence (DNA): TGTGCCAGCAGCCCCGACGGCGGCTATGGCTACACCTTC. It yields the protein CASSPDGGYGYTF. V usage is TRBV11-2 and J usage is TRBJ1-2; D call uncertain. Germline V gene data show CDR1 as SGHAT and CDR2 as FQNNGV. This CDR3 has 13 amino acids. The V gene lost 5 bases and the J gene lost 4 bases, with 11 bases spanning the gap.

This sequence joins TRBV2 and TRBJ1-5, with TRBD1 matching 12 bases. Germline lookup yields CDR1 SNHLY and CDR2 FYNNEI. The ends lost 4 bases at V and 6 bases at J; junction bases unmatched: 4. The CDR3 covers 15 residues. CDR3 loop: CASSGGQGAGQPQHF. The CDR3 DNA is TGTGCCAGCAGTGGGGGACAGGGGGCCGGTCAGCCCCAGCATTTT.

The CDR3 DNA reads TGTGCCAGCAGCCGCAGTGGGACCCAGTACTTC. It translates to CASSRSGTQYF. The rearrangement joins TRBV11-2 to TRBJ2-5; unclear D gene. Deletions cut 5 bases from V and 7 bases from J, with 8 bases between. Germline CDR1 SGHAT, CDR2 FQNNGV. The CDR3 extends over 11 amino acids. Combining the CDR3 with reference TRBV11-2 and TRBJ2-5 gives the whole variable domain EAGVAQSPRYKIIEKRQSVAFWCNPISGHATLYWYQQILGQGPKLLIQFQNNGVVDDSQLPKDRFSAERLKGVDSTLKIQPAKLEDSAVYLCASSRSGTQYFGPGTRLLVL.

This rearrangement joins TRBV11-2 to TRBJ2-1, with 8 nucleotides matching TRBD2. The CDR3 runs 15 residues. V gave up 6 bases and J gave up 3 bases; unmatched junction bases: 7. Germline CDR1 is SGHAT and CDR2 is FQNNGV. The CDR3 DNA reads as TGTGCCAGCAGTCAGACTAGCGACCTCTACAATGAGCAGTTCTTC. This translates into CASSQTSDLYNEQFF.

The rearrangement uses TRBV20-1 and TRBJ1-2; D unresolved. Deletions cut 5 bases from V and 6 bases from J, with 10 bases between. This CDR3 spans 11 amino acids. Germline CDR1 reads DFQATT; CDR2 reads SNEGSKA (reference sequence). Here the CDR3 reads CSALTADGYTF. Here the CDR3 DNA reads TGCAGTGCTTTGACCGCGGATGGCTACACCTTC.

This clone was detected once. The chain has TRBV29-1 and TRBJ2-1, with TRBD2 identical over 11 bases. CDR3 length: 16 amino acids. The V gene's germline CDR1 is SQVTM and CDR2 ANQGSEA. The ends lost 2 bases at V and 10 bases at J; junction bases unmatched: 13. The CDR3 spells CSVETLSGRESWEQFF. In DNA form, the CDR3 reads TGCAGCGTTGAAACCCTTAGCGGGAGGGAGTCATGGGAGCAGTTCTTC.

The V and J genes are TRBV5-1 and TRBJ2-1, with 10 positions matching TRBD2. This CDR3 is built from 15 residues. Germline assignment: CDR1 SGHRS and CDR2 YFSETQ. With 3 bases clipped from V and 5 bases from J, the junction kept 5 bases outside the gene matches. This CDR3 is CASSSRLAGNNEQFF. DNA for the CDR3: TGCGCCAGCAGCTCCCGACTAGCGGGCAACAATGAGCAGTTCTTC. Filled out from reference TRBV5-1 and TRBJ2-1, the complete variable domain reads KAGVTQTPRYLIKTRGQQVTLSCSPISGHRSVSWYQQTPGQGLQFLFEYFSETQRNKGNFPGRFSGRQFSNSRSEMNVSTLELGDSALYLCASSSRLAGNNEQFFGPGTRLTVL.

CDR3 coding DNA: TGTGCCAGCAGTACCGACAGGAATCAGCCCCAGCATTTT. Protein sequence: CASSTDRNQPQHF. The chain is built from TRBV6-4 and TRBJ1-5, with D possibly matching TRBD1 (6 bases). Trimming took off 5 bases at V and 4 bases at J, with 9 bases between the two ends. This CDR3 is built from 13 residues. Germline values: CDR1 MRHNA, CDR2 SNTAGT.

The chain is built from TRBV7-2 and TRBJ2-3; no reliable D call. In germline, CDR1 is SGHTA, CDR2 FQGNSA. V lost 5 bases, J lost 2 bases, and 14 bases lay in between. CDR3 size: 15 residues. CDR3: CASSVVMSATDTQYF. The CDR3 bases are TGTGCCAGCAGCGTAGTAATGAGCGCCACAGATACGCAGTATTTT. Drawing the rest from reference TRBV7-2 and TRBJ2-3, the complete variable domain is GAGVSQSPSNKVTEKGKDVELRCDPISGHTALYWYRQSLGQGLEFLIYFQGNSAPDKSGLPSDRFSAERTGGSVSTLTIQRTQQEDSAVYLCASSVVMSATDTQYFGPGTRLTVL.

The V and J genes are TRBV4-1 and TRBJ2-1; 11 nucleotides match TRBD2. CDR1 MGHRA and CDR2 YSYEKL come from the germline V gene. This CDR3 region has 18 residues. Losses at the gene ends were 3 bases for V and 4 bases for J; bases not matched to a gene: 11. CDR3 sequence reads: CASSHPPGLADEYNEQFF. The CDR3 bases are TGCGCCAGCAGCCATCCCCCGGGACTAGCGGATGAGTACAATGAGCAGTTCTTC.

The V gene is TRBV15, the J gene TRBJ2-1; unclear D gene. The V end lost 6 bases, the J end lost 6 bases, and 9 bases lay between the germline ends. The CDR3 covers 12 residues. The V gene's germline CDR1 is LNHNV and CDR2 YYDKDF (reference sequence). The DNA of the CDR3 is TGTGCCACCAGTACTGCGTCCAATGAGCAGTTCTTC. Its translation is CATSTASNEQFF. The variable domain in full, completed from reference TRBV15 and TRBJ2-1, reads DAMVIQNPRYQVTQFGKPVTLSCSQTLNHNVMYWYQQKSSQAPKLLFHYYDKDFNNEADTPDNFQSRRPNTSFCFLDIRSPGLGDTAMYLCATSTASNEQFFGPGTRLTVL.

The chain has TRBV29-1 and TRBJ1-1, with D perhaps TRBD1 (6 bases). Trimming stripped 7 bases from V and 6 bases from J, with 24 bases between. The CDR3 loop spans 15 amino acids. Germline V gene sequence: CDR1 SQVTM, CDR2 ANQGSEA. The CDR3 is CSAKQGWGMSAEAFF. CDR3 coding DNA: TGCAGCGCCAAACAGGGTTGGGGTATGAGCGCTGAAGCTTTCTTT.

CDR3 DNA sequence: TGTGCCAGTAGTCCCGGACTGAACTATGGCTACACCTTC. Translation gives CASSPGLNYGYTF. V is TRBV19 and J is TRBJ1-2; D is unresolved. Germline loops: CDR1 LNHDA, CDR2 SQIVND (reference sequence). This CDR3 is built from 13 residues. Between the trimmed V and J ends, which lost 5 bases and 2 bases, there was a span of 9 bases.

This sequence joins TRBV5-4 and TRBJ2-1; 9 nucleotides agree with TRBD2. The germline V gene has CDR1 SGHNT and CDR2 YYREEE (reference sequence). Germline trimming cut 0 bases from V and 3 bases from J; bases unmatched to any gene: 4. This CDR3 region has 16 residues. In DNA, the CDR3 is TGTGCCAGCAGCTTGGAGCGGGGGGCCCTCTACAATGAGCAGTTCTTC. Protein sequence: CASSLERGALYNEQFF.

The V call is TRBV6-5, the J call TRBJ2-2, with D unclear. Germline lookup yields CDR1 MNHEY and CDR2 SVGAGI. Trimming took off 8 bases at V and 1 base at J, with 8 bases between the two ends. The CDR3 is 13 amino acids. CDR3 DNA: TGTGCCAGCTCTATACTGAACACCGGGGAGCTGTTTTTT. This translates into CASSILNTGELFF.

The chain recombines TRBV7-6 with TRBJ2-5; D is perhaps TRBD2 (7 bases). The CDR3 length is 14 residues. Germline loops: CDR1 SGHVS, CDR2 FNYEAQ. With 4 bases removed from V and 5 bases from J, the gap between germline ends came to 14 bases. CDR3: CASSSYREGETQYF. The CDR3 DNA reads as TGTGCCAGCAGCTCATACAGGGAGGGGGAGACCCAGTACTTC.

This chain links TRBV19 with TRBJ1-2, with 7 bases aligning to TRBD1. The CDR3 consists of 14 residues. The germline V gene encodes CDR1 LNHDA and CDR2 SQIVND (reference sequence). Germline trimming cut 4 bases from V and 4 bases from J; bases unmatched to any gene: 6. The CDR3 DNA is TGTGCCAGTAGTACCGTCGGGACAGCCTATGGCTACACCTTC. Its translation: CASSTVGTAYGYTF.

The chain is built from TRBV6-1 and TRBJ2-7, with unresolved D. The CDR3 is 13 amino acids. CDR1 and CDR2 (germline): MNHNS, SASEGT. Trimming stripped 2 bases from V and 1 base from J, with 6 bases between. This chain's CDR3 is CASSELLSYEQYF. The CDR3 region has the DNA TGTGCCAGCAGTGAACTGCTATCCTACGAGCAGTACTTC.

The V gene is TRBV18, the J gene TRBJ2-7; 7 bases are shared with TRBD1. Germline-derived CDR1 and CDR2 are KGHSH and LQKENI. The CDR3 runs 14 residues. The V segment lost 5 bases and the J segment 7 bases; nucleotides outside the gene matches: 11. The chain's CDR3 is CASSEPGTVKEQYF. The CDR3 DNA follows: TGTGCCAGCTCAGAACCAGGGACAGTAAAAGAGCAGTACTTC. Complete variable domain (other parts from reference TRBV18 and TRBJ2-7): NAGVMQNPRHLVRRRGQEARLRCSPMKGHSHVYWYRQLPEEGLKFMVYLQKENIIDESGMPKERFSAEFPKEGPSILRIQQVVRGDSAAYFCASSEPGTVKEQYFGPGTRLTVT.

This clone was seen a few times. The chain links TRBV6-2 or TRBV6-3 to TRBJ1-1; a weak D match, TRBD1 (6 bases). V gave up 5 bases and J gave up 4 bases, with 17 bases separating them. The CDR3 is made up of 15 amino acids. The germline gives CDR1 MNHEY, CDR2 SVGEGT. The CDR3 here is CASSPRKTGPTEAFF. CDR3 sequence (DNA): TGTGCCAGCAGTCCCCGTAAGACAGGACCCACTGAAGCTTTCTTT.

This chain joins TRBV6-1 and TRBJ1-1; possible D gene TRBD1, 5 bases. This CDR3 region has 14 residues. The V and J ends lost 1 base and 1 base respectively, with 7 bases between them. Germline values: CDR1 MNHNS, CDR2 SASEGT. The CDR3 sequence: CASSEGQPNTEAFF. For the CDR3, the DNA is TGTGCCAGCAGTGAAGGACAGCCGAACACTGAAGCTTTCTTT.

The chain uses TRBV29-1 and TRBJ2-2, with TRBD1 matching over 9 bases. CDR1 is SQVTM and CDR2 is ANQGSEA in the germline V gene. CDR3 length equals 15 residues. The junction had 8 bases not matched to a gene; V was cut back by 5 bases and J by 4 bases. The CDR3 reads CSVSPGQGGTGELFF. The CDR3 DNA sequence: TGCAGCGTTTCCCCGGGACAGGGTGGCACCGGGGAGCTGTTTTTT.